This record concerns one T cell receptor (beta chain) sequence. These data belong to a study of T cell responses to AZD1222 COVID-19 vaccine. This CDR3 is built from 14 residues. Per germline, CDR1 MDHEN and CDR2 SYDVKM. Trimming removed 6 bases at V and 7 bases at J, with 15 bases between. Profiled with immunoSEQ multiplex PCR; TCRdb holds only in-frame clones, not every one. The table records 95,000 to 150,000 clones, under 90% of them present only once. Material: peripheral blood, obtained on day 0 of AZD1222 vaccination. The receptor's source is an adult in good health. This chain links TRBV28 with TRBJ2-2; the D gene is possibly TRBD2 (5 bases). For the CDR3, the DNA is TGTGCCAGCAGGCTACCGGGGTCGGACGGGGAGCTGTTTTTT. Its protein is CASRLPGSDGELFF.